These 21 T cell receptor beta chains share one sample of origin, sequenced in a study of technical replicates of blood from a handful of donors. The repertoire was sequenced with immunoSEQ multiplex PCR; TCRdb's copy has only in-frame clones and lacks some. The sample holds about 83,000 clones, more than 90% seen once. Material for sequencing was T cells isolated from PBMCs. These receptor sequences come from a human donor in good health.

The genes are TRBV7-8 and TRBJ1-5; D might be TRBD1 (6 bases). V was shortened by 5 bases and J by 4 bases, with 15 bases between the two germline ends. This CDR3 is built from 15 residues. CDR1 SGHVS and CDR2 FQNEAQ come from the germline V gene. CDR3 amino acids: CASSKLDSYNQPQHF. The CDR3 bases are TGTGCCAGCAGCAAATTGGACAGTTATAATCAGCCCCAGCATTTT.

V gene TRBV5-1 combines with J gene TRBJ1-1, with 8 bases identical to TRBD1. With 4 bases clipped from V and 7 bases from J, the junction kept 9 bases outside the gene matches. This CDR3 contains 14 residues. Germline V CDR1 and CDR2: SGHRS, YFSETQ. CDR3 in amino acids: CASSRTGRADEAFF. CDR3 bases: TGCGCCAGCAGCCGGACAGGGAGGGCCGATGAAGCTTTCTTT.

The rearrangement links TRBV28 to TRBJ1-4; 7 nucleotides agree with TRBD1. The CDR3 sequence is 16 residues long. Germline CDR1 is MDHEN and CDR2 is SYDVKM. The J segment lost 4 bases and the V segment lost 4 bases, leaving 9 bases of the junction unmatched. In DNA form, the CDR3 reads TGTGCCAGCAGTTCCCCGGGACAGCATTATAATGAAAAACTGTTTTTT. Translation: CASSSPGQHYNEKLFF.

The rearrangement uses TRBV13 and TRBJ2-3, with 9 nucleotides matching TRBD1. The CDR3 has 12 amino acids. J was trimmed by 9 bases and V by 11 bases; bases with no gene match: 9. The germline V gene has CDR1 PRHDT and CDR2 FYEKMQ (reference sequence). CDR3 loop: CALRQGEGTQYF. The DNA of the CDR3 is TGTGCCCTTAGACAGGGGGAAGGAACGCAGTATTTT.

The chain couples TRBV29-1 to TRBJ1-5; D possibly corresponds to TRBD1 (5 bases). The CDR3 length is 13 residues. Germline loops: CDR1 SQVTM, CDR2 ANQGSEA. Deletions cut 3 bases from V and 6 bases from J, with 12 bases between. The CDR3 here is CSVEGGSGQPQHF. The CDR3 DNA reads TGCAGCGTTGAGGGGGGATCCGGTCAGCCCCAGCATTTT.

The V call is TRBV7-6, the J call TRBJ1-2; 10 positions agree with TRBD1. The CDR3 contains 15 residues. V trimming: 0 bases; J trimming: 7 bases; junction bases outside the gene matches: 5. Germline V CDR1 and CDR2: SGHVS, FNYEAQ. CDR3 nucleotide sequence: TGTGCCAGCAGCTTAGCTGGGACAGGGGAGACTGGCTACACCTTC. It translates to CASSLAGTGETGYTF. Full variable domain (remainder filled in from reference TRBV7-6 and TRBJ1-2): GAGVSQSPRYKVTKRGQDVALRCDPISGHVSLYWYRQALGQGPEFLTYFNYEAQQDKSGLPNDRFSAERPEGSISTLTIQRTEQRDSAMYRCASSLAGTGETGYTFGSGTRLTVV.

The genes are TRBV10-1 and TRBJ2-1, with 12 bases that match TRBD2. The ends lost 3 bases at V and 13 bases at J; junction bases unmatched: 7. Germline loops: CDR1 WNHNN, CDR2 SYGVQD (reference sequence). CDR3 size: 14 residues. In DNA form, the CDR3 reads TGCGCCAGCAGTGAAGGACTAGCGGGGCCCTCTCAGTTCTTC. Translated: CASSEGLAGPSQFF.

This sequence joins TRBV5-1 and TRBJ2-1; 8 bases align to TRBD2. The J segment lost 6 bases and the V segment lost 4 bases, leaving 6 bases of the junction unmatched. CDR3 size: 14 residues. Germline loops: CDR1 SGHRS, CDR2 YFSETQ. CDR3 in amino acids: CASSPWTSSNEQFF. The CDR3 DNA reads as TGCGCCAGCAGCCCCTGGACTAGCTCCAATGAGCAGTTCTTC.

The V call is TRBV27, the J call TRBJ2-7, with D unresolved. V was shortened by 4 bases and J by 0 bases, with 7 bases between the two germline ends. The CDR3 sequence is 13 residues long. CDR1 and CDR2 (germline): MNHEY, SMNVEV (reference sequence). DNA of the CDR3: TGTGCCAGCAGTTCTACAGACTCCTACGAGCAGTACTTC. Its translation: CASSSTDSYEQYF.

The rearrangement links TRBV19 to TRBJ1-2; no clear D gene. This CDR3 has 14 residues. The germline V gene encodes CDR1 LNHDA and CDR2 SQIVND (reference sequence). The V and J ends lost 7 bases and 3 bases respectively, with 15 bases between them. CDR3 loop: CASKSREVDYGYTF. DNA for the CDR3: TGTGCCAGTAAGTCCCGGGAGGTTGACTATGGCTACACCTTC.

This chain connects TRBV11-3 to TRBJ2-5; no clear D. V was trimmed by 0 bases and J by 0 bases, leaving 20 bases between them. CDR3 size: 19 residues. CDR1 is SGHNT and CDR2 is YENEEA in the germline V gene. CDR3 residues: CASSLDLYRGITDQETQYF. CDR3 sequence (DNA): TGTGCCAGCAGCTTAGATCTTTATCGCGGAATCACGGACCAAGAGACCCAGTACTTC.

The rearrangement links TRBV27 to TRBJ1-5, with 8 bases fitting TRBD1. Germline CDR1 reads MNHEY; CDR2 reads SMNVEV (reference sequence). The CDR3 runs 16 residues. Trimming at V came to 6 bases and at J to 6 bases, leaving 13 bases not matched to a gene. The CDR3 here is CASSTGTGDLFQPQHF. The CDR3 DNA is TGTGCCAGCAGCACCGGGACAGGCGACCTATTTCAGCCCCAGCATTTT.

The CDR3: CASSRIYGYTF. The CDR3, as DNA: TGTGCCAGCAGCCGTATCTATGGCTACACCTTC. The chain uses TRBV5-6 and TRBJ1-2; D gene ambiguous. V shed 4 bases and J shed 4 bases, with 5 bases lying between them. The germline gives CDR1 SGHDT, CDR2 YYEEEE. This CDR3 has 11 amino acids.

The chain joins TRBV27 to TRBJ1-5, with TRBD1 matching over 7 bases. Trimming cost V 4 bases and J 6 bases; bases outside gene matches: 3. The CDR3 has 13 amino acids. Germline CDR1 reads MNHEY; CDR2 reads SMNVEV (reference sequence). CDR3 sequence reads: CASSSDRVQPQHF. The DNA for the CDR3 is TGTGCCAGCAGTTCAGACAGGGTTCAGCCCCAGCATTTT.

This rearrangement joins TRBV2 to TRBJ1-4; D gene ambiguous. Germline-derived CDR1 and CDR2 are SNHLY and FYNNEI. The germline V and J ends were trimmed by 7 bases and 4 bases, with 13 bases remaining between them. CDR3 length: 14 amino acids. The CDR3: CASKENPGNEKLFF. CDR3 DNA sequence: TGTGCCAGCAAGGAAAACCCGGGTAATGAAAAACTGTTTTTT. Combining the CDR3 with reference TRBV2 and TRBJ1-4 gives the whole variable domain EPEVTQTPSHQVTQMGQEVILRCVPISNHLYFYWYRQILGQKVEFLVSFYNNEISEKSEIFDDQFSVERPDGSNFTLKIRSTKLEDSAMYFCASKENPGNEKLFFGSGTQLSVL.

Comment on this clone: The junction and the germline gene differ at one end; a read error may be behind it. This chain connects TRBV27 to TRBJ1-2; TRBD1 aligns across 7 bases. From germline, CDR1 is MNHEY and CDR2 SMNVEV (reference sequence). The CDR3 totals 14 residues. The CDR3: CAGSLGGQLYGYTF. In DNA form, the CDR3 reads TGTGCCGGCAGTTTAGGGGGACAGCTCTATGGCTACACCTTC.

The chain joins TRBV6-1 to TRBJ2-7; maybe TRBD1 (5 bases). Germline V gene sequence: CDR1 MNHNS, CDR2 SASEGT. The CDR3 sequence is 13 residues long. V was clipped by 6 bases and J by 7 bases, with 16 bases between them. CDR3: CASRMPGPGEQYF. The DNA for the CDR3 is TGTGCCAGCAGGATGCCAGGGCCAGGAGAGCAGTACTTC.

The genes are TRBV6-5 and TRBJ1-4, with D possibly being TRBD1 (5 bases). The V gene lost 6 bases and the J gene lost 7 bases, with 9 bases spanning the gap. The CDR3 is 12 residues long. The germline gives CDR1 MNHEY, CDR2 SVGAGI. The CDR3 bases are TGTGCCAGCAGGGGGGGTTTTGAAAAACTGTTTTTT. It is translated as CASRGGFEKLFF.

This sequence joins TRBV28 and TRBJ1-2, with 7 bases aligning to TRBD1. J was trimmed by 2 bases and V by 3 bases; bases with no gene match: 3. The V gene's germline CDR1 is MDHEN and CDR2 SYDVKM. The CDR3 loop spans 14 amino acids. The CDR3: CASSFVQGNYGYTF. CDR3 DNA sequence: TGTGCCAGCAGTTTCGTACAGGGGAACTATGGCTACACCTTC.

The chain carries TRBV30 and TRBJ2-7; the D gene is possibly TRBD2 (5 bases). CDR1 is GTSNPN and CDR2 is SVGIG in the germline V gene (reference sequence). The V end lost 4 bases, the J end lost 5 bases, and 15 bases lay between the germline ends. The CDR3 extends over 13 amino acids. For the CDR3, the DNA is TGTGCCTGGACGATGGGAGCCCACCACGAGCAGTACTTC. It specifies CAWTMGAHHEQYF.

The chain employs TRBV27 and TRBJ2-5, with 10 bases aligning to TRBD2. CDR3 length equals 16 residues. J gave up 5 bases and V 4 bases, and 10 bases lay outside the gene matches. Per the germline V gene, CDR1 is MNHEY and CDR2 is SMNVEV (reference sequence). The CDR3 loop reads CASSSEAGGPGETQYF. CDR3 nucleotide sequence: TGTGCCAGCAGTTCAGAAGCGGGAGGGCCGGGGGAGACCCAGTACTTC.